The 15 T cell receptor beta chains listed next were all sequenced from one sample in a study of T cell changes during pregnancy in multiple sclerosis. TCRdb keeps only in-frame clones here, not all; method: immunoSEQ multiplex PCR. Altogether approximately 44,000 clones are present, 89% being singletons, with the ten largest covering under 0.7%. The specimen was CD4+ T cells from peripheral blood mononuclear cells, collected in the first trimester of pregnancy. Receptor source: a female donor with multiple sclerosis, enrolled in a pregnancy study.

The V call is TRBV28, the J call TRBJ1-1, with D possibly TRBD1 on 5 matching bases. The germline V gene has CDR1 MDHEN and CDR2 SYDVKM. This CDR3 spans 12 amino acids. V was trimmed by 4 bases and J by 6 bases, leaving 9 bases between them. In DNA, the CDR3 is TGTGCCAGCAGTTGGGGCGCGGCTGAAGCTTTCTTT. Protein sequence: CASSWGAAEAFF.

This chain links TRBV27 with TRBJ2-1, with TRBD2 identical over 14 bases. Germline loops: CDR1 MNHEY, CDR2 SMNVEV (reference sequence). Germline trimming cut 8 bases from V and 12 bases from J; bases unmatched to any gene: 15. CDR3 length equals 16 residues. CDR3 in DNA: TGTGCCAGCCGCGGTACCACCGGGACTAGCGGGAGCGGGCAGTTCTTC. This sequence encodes CASRGTTGTSGSGQFF.

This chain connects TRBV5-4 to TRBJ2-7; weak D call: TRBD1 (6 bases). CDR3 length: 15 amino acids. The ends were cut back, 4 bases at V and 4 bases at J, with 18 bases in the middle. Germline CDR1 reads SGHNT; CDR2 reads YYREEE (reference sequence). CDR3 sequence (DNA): TGTGCCAGCAGCAGGGGACGGACAGACAAATACGAGCAGTACTTC. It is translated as CASSRGRTDKYEQYF.

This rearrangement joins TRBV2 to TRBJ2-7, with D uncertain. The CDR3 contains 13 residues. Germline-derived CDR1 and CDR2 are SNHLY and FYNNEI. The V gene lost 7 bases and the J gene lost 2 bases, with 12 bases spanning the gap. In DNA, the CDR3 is TGTGCCAGCATTCGCTATTCCACCTACGAGCAGTACTTC. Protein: CASIRYSTYEQYF.

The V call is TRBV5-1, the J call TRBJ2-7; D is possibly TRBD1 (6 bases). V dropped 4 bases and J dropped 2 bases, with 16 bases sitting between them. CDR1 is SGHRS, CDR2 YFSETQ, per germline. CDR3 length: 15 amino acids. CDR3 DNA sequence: TGCGCCAGCAGCCCCTCCGGGACAATTCCCTACGAGCAGTACTTC. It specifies CASSPSGTIPYEQYF.

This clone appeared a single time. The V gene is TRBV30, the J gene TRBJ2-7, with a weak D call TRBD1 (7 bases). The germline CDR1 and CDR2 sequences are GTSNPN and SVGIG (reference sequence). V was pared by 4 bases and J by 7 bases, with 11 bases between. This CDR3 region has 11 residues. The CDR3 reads CAWTGGGEQYF. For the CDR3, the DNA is TGTGCCTGGACAGGGGGAGGTGAGCAGTACTTC.

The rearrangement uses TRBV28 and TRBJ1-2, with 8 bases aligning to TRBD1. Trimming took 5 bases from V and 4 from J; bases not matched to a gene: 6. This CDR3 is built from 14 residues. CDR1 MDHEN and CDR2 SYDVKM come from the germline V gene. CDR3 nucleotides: TGTGCCAGCAGTCCTTGGGGACAGGTCTATGGCTACACCTTC. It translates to CASSPWGQVYGYTF.

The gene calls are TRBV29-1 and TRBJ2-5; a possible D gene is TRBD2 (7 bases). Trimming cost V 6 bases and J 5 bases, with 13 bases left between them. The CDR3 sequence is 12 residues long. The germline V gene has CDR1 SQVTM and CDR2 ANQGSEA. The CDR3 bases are TGCAGCGTGGGAGGGGGGGTGGAGACCCAGTACTTC. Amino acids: CSVGGGVETQYF. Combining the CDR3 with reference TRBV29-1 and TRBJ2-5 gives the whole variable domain SAVISQKPSRDICQRGTSLTIQCQVDSQVTMMFWYRQQPGQSLTLIATANQGSEATYESGFVIDKFPISRPNLTFSTLTVSNMSPEDSSIYLCSVGGGVETQYFGPGTRLLVL.

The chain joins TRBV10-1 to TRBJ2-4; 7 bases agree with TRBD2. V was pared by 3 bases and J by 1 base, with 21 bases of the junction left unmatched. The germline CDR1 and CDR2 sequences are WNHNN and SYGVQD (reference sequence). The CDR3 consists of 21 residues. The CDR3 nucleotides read TGCGCCAGCAGTGAATGTTCCTGGCGCGGGGGAGCCTTGAGGGCCAAAAACATTCAGTACTTC. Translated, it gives CASSECSWRGGALRAKNIQYF.

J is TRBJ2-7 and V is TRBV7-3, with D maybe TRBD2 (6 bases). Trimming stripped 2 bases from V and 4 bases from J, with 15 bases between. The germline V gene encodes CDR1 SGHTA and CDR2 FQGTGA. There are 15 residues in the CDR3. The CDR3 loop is CASSLGPGEIYEQYF. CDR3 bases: TGTGCCAGCAGCTTAGGTCCGGGAGAGATTTACGAGCAGTACTTC.

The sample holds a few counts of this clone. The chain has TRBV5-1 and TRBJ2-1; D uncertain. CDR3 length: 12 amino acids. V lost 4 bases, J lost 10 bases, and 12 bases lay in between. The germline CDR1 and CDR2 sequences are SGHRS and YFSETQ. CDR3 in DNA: TGCGCCAGCAGCCTGGGGTTACGGGAGCAGTTCTTC. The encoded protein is CASSLGLREQFF.

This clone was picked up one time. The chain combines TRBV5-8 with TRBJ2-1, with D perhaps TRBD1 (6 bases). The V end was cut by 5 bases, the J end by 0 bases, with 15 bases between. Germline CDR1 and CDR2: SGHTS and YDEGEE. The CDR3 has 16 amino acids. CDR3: CASSQGDIFSYNEQFF. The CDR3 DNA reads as TGTGCCAGCAGTCAAGGGGACATCTTCTCCTACAATGAGCAGTTCTTC.

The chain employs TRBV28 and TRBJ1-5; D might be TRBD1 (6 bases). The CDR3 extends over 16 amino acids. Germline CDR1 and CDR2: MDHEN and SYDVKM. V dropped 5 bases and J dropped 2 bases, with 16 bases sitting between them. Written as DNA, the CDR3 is TGTGCCAGCAGTGGGGAACAGGGAAGTCGCAATCAGCCCCAGCATTTT. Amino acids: CASSGEQGSRNQPQHF.

The CDR3 DNA is TGTGCCAGCAGCCAAGGGACAGGGTACACTGAAGCTTTCTTT. It codes for CASSQGTGYTEAFF. V usage is TRBV4-2 and J usage is TRBJ1-1, with 8 bases aligning to TRBD1. V lost 1 base to trimming and J lost 3 bases; unmatched junction nucleotides: 1. The germline V gene has CDR1 LGHNA and CDR2 YNFKEQ. The CDR3 sequence is 14 residues long.

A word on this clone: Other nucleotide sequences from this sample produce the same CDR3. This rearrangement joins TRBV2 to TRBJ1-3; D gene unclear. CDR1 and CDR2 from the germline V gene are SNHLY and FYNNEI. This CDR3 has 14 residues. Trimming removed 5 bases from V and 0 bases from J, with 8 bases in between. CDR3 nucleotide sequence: TGTGCCAGCAGTTACTTAAGCTCTGGAAACACCATATATTTT. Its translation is CASSYLSSGNTIYF.